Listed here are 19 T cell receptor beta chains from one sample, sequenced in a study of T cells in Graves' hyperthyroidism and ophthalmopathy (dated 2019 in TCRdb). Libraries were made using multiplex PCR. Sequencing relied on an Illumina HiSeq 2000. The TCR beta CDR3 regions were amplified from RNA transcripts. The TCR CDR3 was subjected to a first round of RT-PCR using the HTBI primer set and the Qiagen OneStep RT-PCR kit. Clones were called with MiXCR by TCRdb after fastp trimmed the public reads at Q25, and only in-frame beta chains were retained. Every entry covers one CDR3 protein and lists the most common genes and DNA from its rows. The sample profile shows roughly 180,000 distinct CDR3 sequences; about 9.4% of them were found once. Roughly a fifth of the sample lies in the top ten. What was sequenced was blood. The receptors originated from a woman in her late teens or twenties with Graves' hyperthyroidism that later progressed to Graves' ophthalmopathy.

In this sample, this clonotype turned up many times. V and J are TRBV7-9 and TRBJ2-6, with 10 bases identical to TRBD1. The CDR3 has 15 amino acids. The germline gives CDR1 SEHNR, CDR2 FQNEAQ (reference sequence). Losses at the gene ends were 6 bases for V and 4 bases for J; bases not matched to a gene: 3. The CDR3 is CASRGQGEGANVLTF. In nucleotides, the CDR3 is TGTGCCAGCAGAGGACAGGGGGAAGGGGCCAACGTCCTGACTTTC.

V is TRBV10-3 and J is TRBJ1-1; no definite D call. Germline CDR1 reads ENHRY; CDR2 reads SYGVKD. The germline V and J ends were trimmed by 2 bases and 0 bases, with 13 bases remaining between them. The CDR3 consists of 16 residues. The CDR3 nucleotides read TGTGCCATCAGTGAGCATGAAGGGAGTATGAACACTGAAGCTTTCTTT. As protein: CAISEHEGSMNTEAFF.

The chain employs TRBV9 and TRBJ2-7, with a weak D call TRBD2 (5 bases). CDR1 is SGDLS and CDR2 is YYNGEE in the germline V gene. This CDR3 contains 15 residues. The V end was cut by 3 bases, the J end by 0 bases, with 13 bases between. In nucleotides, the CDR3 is TGTGCCAGCAGCGGGAGCGGCTCGAGCTCCTACGAGCAGTACTTC. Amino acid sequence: CASSGSGSSSYEQYF.

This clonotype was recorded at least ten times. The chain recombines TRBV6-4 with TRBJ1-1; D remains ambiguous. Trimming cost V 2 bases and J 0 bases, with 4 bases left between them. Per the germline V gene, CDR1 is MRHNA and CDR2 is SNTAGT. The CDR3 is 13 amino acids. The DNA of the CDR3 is TGTGCCAGCAGTGACCAGATGAACACTGAAGCTTTCTTT. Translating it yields CASSDQMNTEAFF.

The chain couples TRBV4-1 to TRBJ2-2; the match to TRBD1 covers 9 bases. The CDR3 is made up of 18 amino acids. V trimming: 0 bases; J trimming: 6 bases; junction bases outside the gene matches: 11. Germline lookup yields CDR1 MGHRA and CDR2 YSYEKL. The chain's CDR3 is CASSQDSGDRDPPGELFF. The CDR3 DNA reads TGCGCCAGCAGCCAAGACAGTGGGGACAGGGATCCTCCCGGGGAGCTGTTTTTT.

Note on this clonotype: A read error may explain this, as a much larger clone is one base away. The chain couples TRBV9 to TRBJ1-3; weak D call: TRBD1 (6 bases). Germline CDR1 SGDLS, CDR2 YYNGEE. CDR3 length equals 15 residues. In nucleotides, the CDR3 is TGTGCCAGCAGCGCGACAGGCAACTCTGGAAACACCGTATATTTT. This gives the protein CASSATGNSGNTVYF.

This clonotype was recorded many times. The DNA for the CDR3 is TGTGCCACTCCACCGGGAGACAGGTTAACCTACGAGCAGTACTTC. This encodes CATPPGDRLTYEQYF. The chain recombines TRBV28 with TRBJ2-7; tentatively, D is TRBD1 or TRBD2 (6 bases each). The ends were cut back, 10 bases at V and 2 bases at J, with 21 bases in the middle. The CDR3 totals 15 residues. CDR1 is MDHEN, CDR2 SYDVKM, per germline.

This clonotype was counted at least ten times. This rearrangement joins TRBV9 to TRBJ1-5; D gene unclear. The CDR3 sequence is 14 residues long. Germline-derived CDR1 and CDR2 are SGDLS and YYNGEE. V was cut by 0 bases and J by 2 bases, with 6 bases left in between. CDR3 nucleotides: TGTGCCAGCAGCGTAGGGCATGGCAATCAGCCCCAGCATTTT. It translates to CASSVGHGNQPQHF.

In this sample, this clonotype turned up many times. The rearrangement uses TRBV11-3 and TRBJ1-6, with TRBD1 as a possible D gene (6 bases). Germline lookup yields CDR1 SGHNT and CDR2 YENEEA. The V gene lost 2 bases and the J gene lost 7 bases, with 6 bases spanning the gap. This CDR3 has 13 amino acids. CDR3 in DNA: TGTGCCAGCAGCTTAACAGGGAATTCACCCCTCCACTTT. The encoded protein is CASSLTGNSPLHF. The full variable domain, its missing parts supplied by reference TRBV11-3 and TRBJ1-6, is EAGVVQSPRYKIIEKKQPVAFWCNPISGHNTLYWYLQNLGQGPELLIRYENEEAVDDSQLPKDRFSAERLKGVDSTLKIQPAELGDSAVYLCASSLTGNSPLHFGNGTRLTVT.

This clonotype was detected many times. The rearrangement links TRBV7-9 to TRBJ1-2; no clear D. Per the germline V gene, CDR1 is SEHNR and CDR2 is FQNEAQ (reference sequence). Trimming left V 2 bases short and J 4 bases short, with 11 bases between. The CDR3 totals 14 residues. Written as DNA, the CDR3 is TGTGCCAGCAGCTTACCCGACGGGAGCTATGGCTACACCTTC. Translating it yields CASSLPDGSYGYTF.

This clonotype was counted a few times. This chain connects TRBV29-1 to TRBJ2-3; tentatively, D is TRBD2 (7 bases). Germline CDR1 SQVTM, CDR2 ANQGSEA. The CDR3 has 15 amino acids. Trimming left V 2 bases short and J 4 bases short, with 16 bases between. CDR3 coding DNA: TGCAGCGTTGAATGGGGGGGCAGGGGTTCAGATACGCAGTATTTT. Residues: CSVEWGGRGSDTQYF.

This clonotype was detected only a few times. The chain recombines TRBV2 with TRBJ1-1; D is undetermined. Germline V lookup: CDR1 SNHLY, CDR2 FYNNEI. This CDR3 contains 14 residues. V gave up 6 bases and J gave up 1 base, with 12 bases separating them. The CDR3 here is CASSRVPQNTEAFF. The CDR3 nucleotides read TGTGCCAGCAGCCGGGTCCCTCAGAACACTGAAGCTTTCTTT.

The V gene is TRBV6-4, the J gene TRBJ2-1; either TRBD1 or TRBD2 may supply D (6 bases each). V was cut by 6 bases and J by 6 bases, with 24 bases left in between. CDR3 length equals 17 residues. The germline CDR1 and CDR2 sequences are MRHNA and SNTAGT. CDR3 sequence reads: CASSPGLGGHVLNEQFF. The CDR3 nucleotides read TGTGCCAGCAGCCCGGGGCTCGGGGGACACGTCCTCAATGAGCAGTTCTTC.

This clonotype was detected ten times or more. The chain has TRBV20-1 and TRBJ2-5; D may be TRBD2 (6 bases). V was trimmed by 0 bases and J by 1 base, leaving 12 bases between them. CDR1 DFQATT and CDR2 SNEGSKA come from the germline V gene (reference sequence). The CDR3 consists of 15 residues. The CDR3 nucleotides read TGCAGTGCTAGAGATTCAGTCGGGAGCCAAGAGACCCAGTACTTC. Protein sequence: CSARDSVGSQETQYF.

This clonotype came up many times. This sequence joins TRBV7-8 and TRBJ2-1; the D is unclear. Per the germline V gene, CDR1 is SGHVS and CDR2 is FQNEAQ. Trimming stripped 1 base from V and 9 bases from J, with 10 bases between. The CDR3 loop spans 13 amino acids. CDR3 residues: CASSLGMSVEQFF. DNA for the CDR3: TGTGCCAGCAGCTTAGGAATGAGCGTTGAGCAGTTCTTC.

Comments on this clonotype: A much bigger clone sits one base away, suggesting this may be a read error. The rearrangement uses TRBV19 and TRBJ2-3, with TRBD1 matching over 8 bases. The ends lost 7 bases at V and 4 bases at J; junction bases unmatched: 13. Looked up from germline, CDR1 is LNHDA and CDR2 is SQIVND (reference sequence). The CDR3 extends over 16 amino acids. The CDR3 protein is CASTGRGPESADTQYF. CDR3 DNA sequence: TGTGCCAGTACGGGCAGGGGGCCGGAGAGCGCAGATACGCAGTATTTT.

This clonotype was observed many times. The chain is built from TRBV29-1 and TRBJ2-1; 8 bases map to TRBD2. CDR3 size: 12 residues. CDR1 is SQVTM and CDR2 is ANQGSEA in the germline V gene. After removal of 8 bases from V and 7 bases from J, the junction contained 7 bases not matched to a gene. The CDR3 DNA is TGCAGCTCCGCAGCGGGAGCGAATGAGCAGTTCTTC. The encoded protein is CSSAAGANEQFF.

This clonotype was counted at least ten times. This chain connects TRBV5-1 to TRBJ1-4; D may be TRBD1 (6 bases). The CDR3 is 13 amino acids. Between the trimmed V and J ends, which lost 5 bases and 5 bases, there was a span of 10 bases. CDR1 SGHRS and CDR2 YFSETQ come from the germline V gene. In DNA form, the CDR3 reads TGCGCCAGCAGTCCGGGGGCGAATGAAAAACTGTTTTTT. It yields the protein CASSPGANEKLFF.

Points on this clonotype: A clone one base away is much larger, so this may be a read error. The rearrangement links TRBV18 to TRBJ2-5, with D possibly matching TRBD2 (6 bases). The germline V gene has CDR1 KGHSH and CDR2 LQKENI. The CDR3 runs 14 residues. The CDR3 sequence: CASPPPGVQETQYF. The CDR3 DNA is TGTGCCAGCCCACCACCGGGGGTACAAGAGACCCAGTACTTC. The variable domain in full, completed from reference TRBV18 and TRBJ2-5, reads NAGVMQNPRHLVRRRGQEARLRCSPMKGHSHVYWYRQLPEEGLKFMVYLQKENIIDESGMPKERFSAEFPKEGPSILRIQQVVRGDSAAYFCASPPPGVQETQYFGPGTRLLVL.